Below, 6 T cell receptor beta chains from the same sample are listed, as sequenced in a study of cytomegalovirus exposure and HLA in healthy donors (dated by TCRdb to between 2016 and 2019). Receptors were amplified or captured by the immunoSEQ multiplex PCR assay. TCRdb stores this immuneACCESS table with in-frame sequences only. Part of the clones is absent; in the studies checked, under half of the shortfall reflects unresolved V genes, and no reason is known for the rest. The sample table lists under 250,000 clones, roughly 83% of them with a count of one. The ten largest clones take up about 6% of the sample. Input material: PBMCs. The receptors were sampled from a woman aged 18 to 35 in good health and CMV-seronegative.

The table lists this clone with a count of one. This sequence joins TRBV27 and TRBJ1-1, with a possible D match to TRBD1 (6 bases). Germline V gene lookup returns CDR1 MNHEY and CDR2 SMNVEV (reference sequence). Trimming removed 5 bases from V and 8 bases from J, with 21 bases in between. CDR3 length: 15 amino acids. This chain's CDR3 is CASSPPSRQAAEAFF. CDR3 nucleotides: TGTGCCAGCAGTCCCCCTTCAAGACAGGCCGCCGAAGCTTTCTTT.

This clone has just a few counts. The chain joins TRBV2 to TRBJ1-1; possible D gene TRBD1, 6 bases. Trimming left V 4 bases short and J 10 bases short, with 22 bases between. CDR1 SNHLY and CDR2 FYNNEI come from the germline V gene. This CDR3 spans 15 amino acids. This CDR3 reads CASSASPGHLLGAFF. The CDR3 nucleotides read TGTGCCAGCAGTGCGTCACCGGGACACCTGCTTGGAGCTTTCTTT.

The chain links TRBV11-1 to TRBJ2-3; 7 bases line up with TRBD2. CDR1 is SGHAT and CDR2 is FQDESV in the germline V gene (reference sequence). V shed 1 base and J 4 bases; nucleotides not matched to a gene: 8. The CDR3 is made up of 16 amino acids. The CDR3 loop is CASSLEGRVWPDTQYF. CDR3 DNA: TGTGCCAGCAGCTTAGAGGGGAGGGTTTGGCCAGATACGCAGTATTTT. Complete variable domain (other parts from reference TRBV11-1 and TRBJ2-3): EAEVAQSPRYKITEKSQAVAFWCDPISGHATLYWYRQILGQGPELLVQFQDESVVDDSQLPKDRFSAERLKGVDSTLKIQPAELGDSAMYLCASSLEGRVWPDTQYFGPGTRLTVL.

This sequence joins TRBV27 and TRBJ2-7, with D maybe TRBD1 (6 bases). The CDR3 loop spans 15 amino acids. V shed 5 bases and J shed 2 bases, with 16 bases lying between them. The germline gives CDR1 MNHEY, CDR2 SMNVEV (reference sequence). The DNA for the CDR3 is TGTGCCAGCAGTCCCAGACAGGTCTCCACCTACGAGCAGTACTTC. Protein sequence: CASSPRQVSTYEQYF.

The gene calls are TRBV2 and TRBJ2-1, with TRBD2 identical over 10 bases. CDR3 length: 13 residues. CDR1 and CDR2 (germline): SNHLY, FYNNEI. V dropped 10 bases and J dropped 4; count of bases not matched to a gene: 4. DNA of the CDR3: TGTGCCACCGAGCGGGGGGGTTACAATGAGCAGTTCTTC. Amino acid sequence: CATERGGYNEQFF.

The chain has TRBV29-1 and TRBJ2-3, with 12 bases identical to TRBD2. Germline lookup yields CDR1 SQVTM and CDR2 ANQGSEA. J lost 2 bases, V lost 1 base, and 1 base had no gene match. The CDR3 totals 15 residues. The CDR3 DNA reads TGCAGCGTTGAAGGGACTAGCGGGGTCACAGATACGCAGTATTTT. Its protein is CSVEGTSGVTDTQYF.